Listed below are T cell receptor beta chains from one sample, sequenced in a study of T cells in Graves' hyperthyroidism and ophthalmopathy. In TCRdb, the multiplex PCR reads were re-called with MiXCR into one record per CDR3 protein. The sample holds about 300,000 distinct CDR3 sequences, approximately 15% seen once. Sequencing input: blood. These receptors originate from a middle-aged woman with Graves' hyperthyroidism. The CDR3 runs from the conserved cysteine through the conserved F or W. The D gene is left open where the match is weak. Clone sizes are given selectively: once, few, many, or a class where the clone is expanded.

size: few
D: TRBD1
V: TRBV3-1
J: TRBJ2-7
CDR3: CASSRLPGGSYEQYF
DNA: TGTGCCAGCAGCCGTTTACCAGGGGGTTCCTACGAGCAGTACTTC

size: many
D: TRBD2
V: TRBV15
J: TRBJ2-1
CDR3: CATSRTTGSGSEQFF
DNA: TGTGCCACCAGCAGAACCACAGGTAGCGGGAGTGAGCAGTTCTTC

size: many
D: TRBD1
V: TRBV24-1
J: TRBJ2-1
CDR3: CATSDSTGRYNEQFF
DNA: TGTGCCACCAGTGACTCGACAGGGCGGTACAATGAGCAGTTCTTC

size: many
D: NA
V: TRBV11-2
J: TRBJ2-5
CDR3: CASSSDGATQYF
DNA: TGTGCCAGCAGCTCCGATGGAGCGACCCAGTACTTC

size: many
D: TRBD1
V: TRBV6-1
J: TRBJ1-1
CDR3: CASSPTGRGTEAFF
DNA: TGTGCCAGCAGTCCGACAGGGAGAGGGACTGAAGCTTTCTTT

size: many
D: TRBD2
V: TRBV12-3/TRBV12-4
J: TRBJ2-7
CDR3: CASRNSGNSYEQYF
DNA: TGTGCCAGCAGGAATAGCGGGAACTCCTACGAGCAGTACTTC

size: many
D: NA
V: TRBV10-3
J: TRBJ2-3
CDR3: CAISESKVVRKSTDTQYF
DNA: TGTGCCATCAGTGAGTCGAAGGTAGTACGGAAGAGCACAGATACGCAGTATTTT

size: many
D: NA
V: TRBV5-5
J: TRBJ2-7
CDR3: CASSLAFSYEQYF
DNA: TGTGCCAGCAGCTTGGCGTTTTCCTACGAGCAGTACTTC

size: many
D: TRBD1
V: TRBV6-1
J: TRBJ2-7
CDR3: CASRRQGAYEQYF
DNA: TGTGCCAGCAGGAGACAGGGGGCCTACGAGCAGTACTTC

size: many
D: NA
V: TRBV5-4
J: TRBJ1-1
CDR3: CASSREIHTEAFF
DNA: TGTGCCAGCAGCAGGGAGATCCACACTGAAGCTTTCTTT

size: many
D: NA
V: TRBV13
J: TRBJ1-6
CDR3: CASSLSGSNSPLHF
DNA: TGTGCCAGCAGCTTATCAGGGAGTAATTCACCCCTCCACTTT

size: NA
D: TRBD2
V: TRBV6-2/TRBV6-3
J: TRBJ2-5
CDR3: CASSARAGGAETQYF
DNA: TGTGCCAGCAGTGCCCGGGCGGGAGGGGCAGAGACCCAGTACTTC

size: many
D: NA
V: TRBV2
J: TRBJ2-2
CDR3: CASSEQNTGELFF
DNA: TGTGCCAGCAGTGAACAGAACACCGGGGAGCTGTTTTTT

size: many
D: NA
V: TRBV2
J: TRBJ1-1
CDR3: CASRGHSWKNTEAFF
DNA: TGTGCCAGCAGGGGGCACAGTTGGAAGAACACTGAAGCTTTCTTT

size: few
D: NA
V: TRBV2
J: TRBJ2-1
CDR3: CASSEDRPVYNEQFF
DNA: TGTGCCAGCAGTGAAGACCGACCGGTATACAATGAGCAGTTCTTC

size: NA
D: NA
V: TRBV7-3
J: TRBJ2-7
CDR3: CASSLGLPGTEQYF
DNA: TGTGCCAGCAGCTTAGGCCTACCTGGGACGGAGCAGTACTTC

size: many
D: NA
V: TRBV7-9
J: TRBJ1-1
CDR3: CASSSSLGQTEAFF
DNA: TGTGCCAGCAGCTCTTCTTTGGGGCAAACTGAAGCTTTCTTT

size: many
D: TRBD1
V: TRBV5-6
J: TRBJ1-5
CDR3: CASSSRTGKQPQHF
DNA: TGTGCCAGCAGCTCGAGGACAGGCAAACAGCCCCAGCATTTT

size: many
D: NA
V: TRBV29-1
J: TRBJ2-5
CDR3: CSVQSGKEETQYF
DNA: TGCAGCGTTCAATCAGGGAAGGAAGAGACCCAGTACTTC

size: many
D: NA
V: TRBV12-5
J: TRBJ2-7
CDR3: CASGLNTRSYEQYF
DNA: TGTGCTAGTGGTCTTAACACCCGCTCCTACGAGCAGTACTTC

size: many
D: NA
V: TRBV7-2
J: TRBJ2-7
CDR3: CASSPVGAGEQYF
DNA: TGTGCCAGCAGCCCGGTTGGGGCCGGCGAGCAGTACTTC

size: many
D: TRBD1
V: TRBV28
J: TRBJ1-2
CDR3: CASFGTGNYGYTF
DNA: TGTGCCAGCTTCGGGACAGGCAACTATGGCTACACCTTC

size: many
D: NA
V: TRBV2
J: TRBJ1-1
CDR3: CASSDRANTEAFF
DNA: TGTGCCAGCAGTGACAGAGCGAACACTGAAGCTTTCTTT

size: many
D: TRBD1
V: TRBV27
J: TRBJ1-1
CDR3: CASSLPPDRADTEAFF
DNA: TGTGCCAGCAGTTTACCCCCGGACAGGGCGGACACTGAAGCTTTCTTT

size: NA
D: TRBD1
V: TRBV6-5
J: TRBJ1-1
CDR3: CARTYVAGGTEAFF
DNA: TGTGCCCGCACTTACGTCGCAGGGGGGACTGAAGCTTTCTTT

size: many
D: TRBD1
V: TRBV18
J: TRBJ1-1
CDR3: CASSKGTGNTEAFF
DNA: TGTGCCAGCTCAAAAGGGACAGGGAACACTGAAGCTTTCTTT

size: few
D: NA
V: TRBV6-1
J: TRBJ2-2
CDR3: CASSEEAGNTGELFF
DNA: TGTGCCAGCAGTGAAGAGGCAGGGAACACCGGGGAGCTGTTTTTT

size: many
D: TRBD1
V: TRBV28
J: TRBJ1-2
CDR3: CASSLNRGYGYTF
DNA: TGTGCCAGCAGTTTAAACAGGGGCTATGGCTACACCTTC

size: many
D: TRBD1
V: TRBV19
J: TRBJ1-2
CDR3: CASNRGGFYGYTF
DNA: TGTGCCAGTAACAGGGGGGGATTCTATGGCTACACCTTC

size: many
D: TRBD2
V: TRBV6-1
J: TRBJ2-3
CDR3: CASSPPGFSGSLTDTQYF
DNA: TGTGCCAGCAGCCCCCCAGGATTTAGCGGGAGTTTAACAGATACGCAGTATTTT

size: many
D: NA
V: TRBV6-1
J: TRBJ1-5
CDR3: CASSSSPGYGNQPQHF
DNA: TGTGCCAGCAGTTCAAGCCCGGGTTACGGCAATCAGCCCCAGCATTTT

size: many
D: TRBD2
V: TRBV28
J: TRBJ2-1
CDR3: CASRPGLASYNEQFF
DNA: TGTGCCAGCAGGCCGGGACTAGCGTCCTACAATGAGCAGTTCTTC

size: many
D: NA
V: TRBV2
J: TRBJ1-4
CDR3: CASSPGGAGEKLFF
DNA: TGTGCCAGCAGCCCCGGGGGGGCGGGAGAAAAACTGTTTTTT

size: many
D: NA
V: TRBV7-9
J: TRBJ2-3
CDR3: CASSFYLDTQYF
DNA: TGTGCCAGCAGCTTTTATCTGGATACGCAGTATTTT

size: many
D: NA
V: TRBV14
J: TRBJ2-3
CDR3: CASSQAVPVSKLADTQYF
DNA: TGTGCCAGCAGCCAAGCGGTCCCCGTATCAAAGTTGGCAGATACGCAGTATTTT

size: NA
D: TRBD1
V: TRBV9
J: TRBJ1-6
CDR3: CASSAAAGTGPNSPLHF
DNA: TGTGCCAGCAGCGCCGCCGCCGGGACAGGGCCCAATTCACCCCTCCACTTT

size: many
D: NA
V: TRBV6-1
J: TRBJ1-5
CDR3: CASSEWGDSNQPQHF
DNA: TGTGCCAGCAGTGAATGGGGGGACAGCAATCAGCCCCAGCATTTT

size: many
D: TRBD2
V: TRBV20-1
J: TRBJ2-1
CDR3: CSARKLAGEGEQFF
DNA: TGCAGTGCTAGAAAACTAGCGGGAGAGGGTGAGCAGTTCTTC

size: NA
D: NA
V: TRBV12-3/TRBV12-4
J: TRBJ2-2
CDR3: CASSDGTNTGELFF
DNA: TGTGCCAGCAGTGACGGGACTAACACCGGGGAGCTGTTTTTT

size: NA
D: TRBD2
V: TRBV20-1
J: TRBJ2-1
CDR3: CSARELAAYNEQFF
DNA: TGCAGTGCTCGTGAACTAGCGGCCTACAATGAGCAGTTCTTC

size: many
D: TRBD1
V: TRBV24-1
J: TRBJ1-4
CDR3: CATSDSRRTGANEKLFF
DNA: TGTGCCACCAGTGATTCCCGCCGGACAGGGGCTAATGAAAAACTGTTTTTT

size: many
D: NA
V: TRBV11-2
J: TRBJ2-5
CDR3: CASSLYGGETQYF
DNA: TGTGCCAGCAGCTTATACGGGGGAGAGACCCAGTACTTC

size: NA
D: NA
V: TRBV6-2/TRBV6-3
J: TRBJ1-5
CDR3: CASSTRDTRGNQPQHF
DNA: TGTGCCAGCAGCACCAGGGACACCAGAGGCAATCAGCCCCAGCATTTT

size: many
D: NA
V: TRBV5-8
J: TRBJ2-7
CDR3: CASSFTTEQYF
DNA: TGTGCCAGCAGCTTTACAACCGAGCAGTACTTC

size: many
D: NA
V: TRBV6-1
J: TRBJ1-3
CDR3: CASSTAKTSGNTIYF
DNA: TGTGCCAGCAGTACCGCCAAAACCTCTGGAAACACCATATATTTT

size: NA
D: NA
V: TRBV19
J: TRBJ1-2
CDR3: CASSIDYGRSGYTF
DNA: TGTGCCAGTAGTATAGACTACGGGCGTTCTGGCTACACCTTC

size: many
D: NA
V: TRBV20-1
J: TRBJ1-4
CDR3: CSARRTANEKLFF
DNA: TGCAGTGCTAGAAGGACAGCTAATGAAAAACTGTTTTTT

size: many
D: NA
V: TRBV6-1
J: TRBJ2-3
CDR3: CASTFADTQYF
DNA: TGTGCCAGCACCTTCGCAGATACGCAGTATTTT

size: many
D: NA
V: TRBV6-1
J: TRBJ1-5
CDR3: CASTFTGQPQHF
DNA: TGTGCCAGCACCTTTACTGGCCAGCCCCAGCATTTT

size: many
D: NA
V: TRBV12-3/TRBV12-4
J: TRBJ1-2
CDR3: CASSFLSSDGYTF
DNA: TGTGCCAGCAGTTTTTTATCATCGGATGGCTACACCTTC

size: many
D: NA
V: TRBV12-3/TRBV12-4
J: TRBJ1-1
CDR3: CASSLALGNTEAFF
DNA: TGTGCCAGCAGTTTAGCGCTGGGAAACACTGAAGCTTTCTTT

size: many
D: NA
V: TRBV30
J: TRBJ1-2
CDR3: CAWSVLGMGGYTF
DNA: TGTGCCTGGAGTGTACTAGGGATGGGTGGCTACACCTTC

size: many
D: NA
V: TRBV27
J: TRBJ1-1
CDR3: CASSRAGEAFF
DNA: TGTGCCAGCAGCCGGGCCGGGGAAGCTTTCTTT

size: many
D: NA
V: TRBV20-1
J: TRBJ1-5
CDR3: CSASRGNNQPQHF
DNA: TGCAGTGCTAGTCGAGGGAACAATCAGCCCCAGCATTTT

size: NA
D: NA
V: TRBV20-1
J: TRBJ1-3
CDR3: CSARDLQARSGNTIYF
DNA: TGCAGTGCTAGAGATTTGCAGGCCCGCTCTGGAAACACCATATATTTT

size: many
D: NA
V: TRBV9
J: TRBJ1-2
CDR3: CASSVERGGYGYTF
DNA: TGTGCCAGCAGCGTAGAGCGGGGGGGTTATGGCTACACCTTC

size: many
D: NA
V: TRBV3-1
J: TRBJ2-3
CDR3: CASSRGHPSTDTQYF
DNA: TGTGCCAGCAGCCGTGGACACCCGAGCACAGATACGCAGTATTTT

size: many
D: TRBD2
V: TRBV12-3/TRBV12-4
J: TRBJ2-1
CDR3: CASNSITGTSGNNEQFF
DNA: TGTGCCAGCAATTCTATAACCGGGACTAGCGGGAACAATGAGCAGTTCTTC